This T cell receptor beta chain is drawn from a study of T cells in Graves' hyperthyroidism and ophthalmopathy. Study-wide results and limits: Clonotypes that were expanded in thyroid above 0.001 mostly appeared in blood too.

TCR beta CDR3 sequences were amplified from RNA transcripts. The study used the HTBI primer set for a first-round RT-PCR of the TCR CDR3. Using its own MiXCR run on the multiplex PCR reads, TCRdb lists one record per CDR3 protein. Of 110,000 to 150,000 distinct CDR3 sequences listed, roughly 23% were seen once; the top ten hold roughly 73%. Hyperthyroidism was newly diagnosed in patients aged 18 to 65 (duration under 2 months). The source of the PBMCs was approximately 9.5 ml of fresh peripheral blood. The V gene's germline CDR1 is LNHDA and CDR2 SQIVND (reference sequence). The ends were cut back, 7 bases at V and 1 base at J, with 13 bases in the middle. This CDR3 is built from 15 residues. To note about this clonotype: Its antigen is unknown.

V is TRBV19 and J is TRBJ2-2, with D unresolved. Material for sequencing was blood. The origin of this receptor is a woman between 50 and 59 years old with Graves' hyperthyroidism that later progressed to Graves' ophthalmopathy. The CDR3, as DNA: TGTGCCAGTATCACCCCCGGGTGGAACACCGGGGAGCTGTTTTTT. Its protein product is CASITPGWNTGELFF.